The 15 T cell receptor beta chains below were found in one sample sequenced in a study of shared clonotypes between healthy human individuals. This table comes from immunoSEQ multiplex PCR, and its TCRdb copy is limited to in-frame clones, with some not included. The sample holds roughly 1.4 million clones, 98% seen once. The sequenced sample consisted of naive CD4+ T cells sorted from blood. Stated subset: CD45RA+ positively selected. The source is a man aged 25-45 years in good health.

This clone has only one observation. Within the sample, other DNA sequences also encode this same CDR3. This chain links TRBV5-1 with TRBJ2-1; TRBD2 agrees at 15 bases. CDR3 length: 15 residues. In germline, CDR1 is SGHRS, CDR2 YFSETQ. Trimming cost V 3 bases and J 8 bases; bases outside gene matches: 3. In DNA, the CDR3 is TGCGCCAGCAGCTCGGGACTAGCGGGAGGAGATGAGCAGTTCTTC. Amino acids: CASSSGLAGGDEQFF.

The CDR3 DNA sequence: TGTGCCAGCGGACGCCCTGGAGCTTTCTTT. It encodes CASGRPGAFF. V and J are TRBV28 and TRBJ1-1; D gene ambiguous. The CDR3 extends over 10 amino acids. Per germline, CDR1 MDHEN and CDR2 SYDVKM. The V end was cut by 8 bases, the J end by 10 bases, with 11 bases between.

The rearrangement uses TRBV5-1 and TRBJ2-1; D is possibly TRBD1 or TRBD2 (6 bases each). CDR1 SGHRS and CDR2 YFSETQ come from the germline V gene. V was clipped by 6 bases and J by 5 bases, with 24 bases between them. The CDR3 extends over 17 amino acids. The DNA of the CDR3 is TGCGCCAGCAAGTGGGGGGCGGGCCTAAGGGGTAACAATGAGCAGTTCTTC. Its protein is CASKWGAGLRGNNEQFF.

The chain links TRBV30 to TRBJ1-5; tentatively, D is TRBD1 (6 bases). Germline values: CDR1 GTSNPN, CDR2 SVGIG (reference sequence). The CDR3 spans 14 residues. Trimming stripped 0 bases from V and 4 bases from J, with 10 bases between. The CDR3 sequence is CAWSVGTPNQPQHF. The CDR3 DNA reads as TGTGCCTGGAGTGTCGGGACACCGAATCAGCCCCAGCATTTT.

The rearrangement uses TRBV7-3 and TRBJ2-1; the match to TRBD2 covers 11 bases. CDR3 length: 17 amino acids. Trimming cost V 5 bases and J 5 bases; bases outside gene matches: 11. Germline CDR1 and CDR2: SGHTA and FQGTGA. The CDR3 coding sequence is TGTGCCAGCAGCCCGAAACCACTAGCGGGAGCTAACAATGAGCAGTTCTTC. Residues: CASSPKPLAGANNEQFF.

The rearrangement links TRBV19 to TRBJ2-2, with 8 bases matching TRBD1. Per germline, CDR1 LNHDA and CDR2 SQIVND (reference sequence). The length of the CDR3 is 14 residues. The trim removed 6 bases at V and 5 bases at J, leaving 5 bases unmatched. The CDR3 DNA sequence: TGTGCCAGTAGGGAGACAGGGGTTACCGGGGAGCTGTTTTTT. Translation: CASRETGVTGELFF.

V is TRBV11-2 and J is TRBJ1-4; no clear D. The V gene's germline CDR1 is SGHAT and CDR2 FQNNGV. V was cut by 5 bases and J by 6 bases, with 10 bases left in between. This CDR3 has 13 amino acids. This chain's CDR3 is CASSPGPDEKLFF. CDR3 coding DNA: TGTGCCAGCAGCCCCGGACCCGATGAAAAACTGTTTTTT.

The V call is TRBV5-4, the J call TRBJ2-4, with D perhaps TRBD2 (6 bases). Trimming took off 1 base at V and 6 bases at J, with 8 bases between the two ends. Germline V CDR1 and CDR2: SGHNT, YYREEE (reference sequence). The CDR3 extends over 13 amino acids. DNA of the CDR3: TGTGCCAGCAGCTTGCCTAGCGTAAACATTCAGTACTTC. It specifies CASSLPSVNIQYF.

The chain has TRBV5-1 and TRBJ2-2, with a weak D call TRBD1 (6 bases). Germline CDR1 SGHRS, CDR2 YFSETQ. The CDR3 spans 13 residues. V lost 0 bases to trimming and J lost 9 bases, with 9 bases between them. CDR3 DNA: TGCGCCAGCAGCTTGGCAGGGGCCTGGGAGCTGTTTTTT. Protein sequence: CASSLAGAWELFF.

The chain combines TRBV5-6 with TRBJ2-7; 7 bases line up with TRBD2. With V trimmed by 5 bases and J by 6 bases, 11 bases remained unmatched. The CDR3 spans 14 residues. Germline V lookup: CDR1 SGHDT, CDR2 YYEEEE. The CDR3 bases are TGTGCCAGCAGTTCTTATCGGGACTACGGCGAGCAGTACTTC. Residues: CASSSYRDYGEQYF.

V and J are TRBV28 and TRBJ2-7; 10 bases align to TRBD2. CDR1 is MDHEN, CDR2 SYDVKM, per germline. The CDR3 is made up of 12 amino acids. Trimming cost V 6 bases and J 9 bases; bases outside gene matches: 5. The CDR3 DNA reads as TGTGCCAGCAGGGCTAGCGGGAGTGTGCAGTACTTC. Translating it yields CASRASGSVQYF. Supplemented by reference TRBV28 and TRBJ2-7, the full variable domain reads DVKVTQSSRYLVKRTGEKVFLECVQDMDHENMFWYRQDPGLGLRLIYFSYDVKMKEKGDIPEGYSVSREKKERFSLILESASTNQTSMYLCASRASGSVQYFGPGTRLTVT.

The V gene is TRBV7-9, the J gene TRBJ2-2; 10 bases are shared with TRBD2. Germline V lookup: CDR1 SEHNR, CDR2 FQNEAQ (reference sequence). Trimming at V came to 6 bases and at J to 2 bases, leaving 6 bases not matched to a gene. This CDR3 has 16 residues. The CDR3 coding sequence is TGTGCCAGCAGTTCAGGACTAGCGGAAAACACCGGGGAGCTGTTTTTT. Its translation: CASSSGLAENTGELFF.

This clone appeared a single time. The chain couples TRBV2 to TRBJ1-2, with a tentative D call TRBD1 (6 bases). Germline V gives CDR1 SNHLY, CDR2 FYNNEI. V was trimmed by 4 bases and J by 8 bases, leaving 20 bases between them. This CDR3 contains 15 residues. As DNA, the CDR3 is TGTGCCAGCAGTGTCTCGGGGTCTGAGGGGGAAGGCTACACCTTC. Protein: CASSVSGSEGEGYTF.

The rearrangement links TRBV5-6 to TRBJ1-5, with D maybe TRBD1 (6 bases). The CDR3 has 15 amino acids. The germline V gene has CDR1 SGHDT and CDR2 YYEEEE. The V and J ends lost 7 bases and 3 bases respectively, with 17 bases between them. The CDR3, as DNA: TGTGCCAGCGGCTACTACGGACAGCACAATCAGCCCCAGCATTTT. As protein: CASGYYGQHNQPQHF. The whole variable domain, remainder taken from reference TRBV5-6 and TRBJ1-5, is DAGVTQSPTHLIKTRGQQVTLRCSPKSGHDTVSWYQQALGQGPQFIFQYYEEEERQRGNFPDRFSGHQFPNYSSELNVNALLLGDSALYLCASGYYGQHNQPQHFGDGTRLSIL.

The gene calls are TRBV6-1 and TRBJ2-5; no reliable D call. V dropped 6 bases and J dropped 2 bases, with 16 bases sitting between them. There are 15 residues in the CDR3. Germline CDR1 is MNHNS and CDR2 is SASEGT. The CDR3 DNA sequence: TGTGCCAGCAGCAGGACGTGGTCACTTCAAGAGACCCAGTACTTC. This encodes CASSRTWSLQETQYF.